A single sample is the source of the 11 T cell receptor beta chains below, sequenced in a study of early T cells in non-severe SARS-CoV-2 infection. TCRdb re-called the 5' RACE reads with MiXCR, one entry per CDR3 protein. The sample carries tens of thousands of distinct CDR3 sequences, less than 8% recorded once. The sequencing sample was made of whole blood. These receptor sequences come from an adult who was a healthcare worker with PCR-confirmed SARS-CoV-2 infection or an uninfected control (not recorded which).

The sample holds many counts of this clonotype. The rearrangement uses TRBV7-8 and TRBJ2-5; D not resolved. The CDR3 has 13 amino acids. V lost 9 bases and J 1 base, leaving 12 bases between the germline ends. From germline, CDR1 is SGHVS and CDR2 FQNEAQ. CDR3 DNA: TGTGCCAGTCGAAGTAAATCCCAAGAGACCCAGTACTTC. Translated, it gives CASRSKSQETQYF.

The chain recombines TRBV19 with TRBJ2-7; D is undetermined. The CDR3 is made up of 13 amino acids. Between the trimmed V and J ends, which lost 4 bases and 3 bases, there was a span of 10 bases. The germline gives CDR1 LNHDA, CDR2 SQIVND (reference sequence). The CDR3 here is CASSKRINYEQYF. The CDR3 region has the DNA TGTGCCAGTAGTAAAAGGATTAACTACGAGCAGTACTTC. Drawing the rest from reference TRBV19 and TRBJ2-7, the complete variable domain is DGGITQSPKYLFRKEGQNVTLSCEQNLNHDAMYWYRQDPGQGLRLIYYSQIVNDFQKGDIAEGYSVSREKKESFPLTVTSAQKNPTAFYLCASSKRINYEQYFGPGTRLTVT.

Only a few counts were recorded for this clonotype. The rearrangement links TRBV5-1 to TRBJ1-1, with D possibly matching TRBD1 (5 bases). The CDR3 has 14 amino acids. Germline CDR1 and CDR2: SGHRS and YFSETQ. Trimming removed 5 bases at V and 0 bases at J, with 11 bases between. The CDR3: CASRMRGMNTEAFF. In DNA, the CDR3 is TGCGCCAGCAGGATGAGGGGTATGAACACTGAAGCTTTCTTT.

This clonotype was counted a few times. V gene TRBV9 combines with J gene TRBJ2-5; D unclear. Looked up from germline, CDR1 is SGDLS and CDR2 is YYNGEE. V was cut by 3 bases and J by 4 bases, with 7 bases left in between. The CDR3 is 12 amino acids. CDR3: CASSAQGETQYF. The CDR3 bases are TGTGCCAGCAGCGCGCAAGGAGAGACCCAGTACTTC.

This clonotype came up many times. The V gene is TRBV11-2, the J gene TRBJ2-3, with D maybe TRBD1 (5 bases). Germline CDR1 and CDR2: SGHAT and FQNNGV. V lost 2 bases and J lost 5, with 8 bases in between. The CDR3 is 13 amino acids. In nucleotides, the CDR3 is TGTGCCAGCAGCTTACAAGGGGTAGATACGCAGTATTTT. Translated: CASSLQGVDTQYF.

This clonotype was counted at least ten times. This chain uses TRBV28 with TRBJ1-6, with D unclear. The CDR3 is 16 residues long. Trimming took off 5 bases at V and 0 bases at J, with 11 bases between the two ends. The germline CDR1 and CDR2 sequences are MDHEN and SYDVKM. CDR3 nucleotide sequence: TGTGCCAGCAGTGGACCGGTAAACTCCTATAATTCACCCCTCCACTTT. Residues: CASSGPVNSYNSPLHF.

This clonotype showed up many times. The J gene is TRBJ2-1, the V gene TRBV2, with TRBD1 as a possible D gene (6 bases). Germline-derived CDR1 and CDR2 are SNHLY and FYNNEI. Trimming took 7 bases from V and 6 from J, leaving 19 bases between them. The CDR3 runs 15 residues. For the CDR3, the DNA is TGTGCCAGCACCCAGATGGGGGCAAAGTCCAATGAGCAGTTCTTC. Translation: CASTQMGAKSNEQFF.

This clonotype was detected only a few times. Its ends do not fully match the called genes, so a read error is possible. The DNA of the CDR3 is TGCAGTGCGCTGGGACAGGGGAACACTGAAGCCTTCTTT. This encodes CSALGQGNTEAFF. The chain has TRBV20-1 and TRBJ1-1; 10 bases map to TRBD1. CDR1 and CDR2 from the germline V gene are DFQATT and SNEGSKA (reference sequence). This CDR3 has 13 residues.

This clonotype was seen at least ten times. This CDR3 is CSATGVEQYF. Written as DNA, the CDR3 is TGCAGTGCAACAGGGGTCGAGCAGTACTTC. The gene calls are TRBV20-1 and TRBJ2-7; TRBD1 matches 7 bases. The V gene's germline CDR1 is DFQATT and CDR2 SNEGSKA (reference sequence). With V trimmed by 6 bases and J by 6 bases, 2 bases remained unmatched. This CDR3 comprises 10 residues.

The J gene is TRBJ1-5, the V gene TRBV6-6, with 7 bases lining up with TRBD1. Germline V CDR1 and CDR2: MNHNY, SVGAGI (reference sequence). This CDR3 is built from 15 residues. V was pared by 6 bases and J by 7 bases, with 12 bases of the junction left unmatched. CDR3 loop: CASRNQGVSEQPQHF. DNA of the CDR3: TGTGCCAGCAGAAACCAGGGGGTTTCAGAGCAGCCCCAGCATTTT.

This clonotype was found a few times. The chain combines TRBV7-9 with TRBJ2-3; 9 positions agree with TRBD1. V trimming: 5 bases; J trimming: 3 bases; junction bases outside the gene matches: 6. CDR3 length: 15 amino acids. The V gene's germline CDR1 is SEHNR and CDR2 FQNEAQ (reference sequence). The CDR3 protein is CASSRDRGRTDTQYF. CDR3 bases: TGTGCCAGCAGCCGTGACAGGGGGAGAACAGATACGCAGTATTTT.